Included here is one T cell receptor (beta chain) sequence, with context. This clonotype was detected many times. Its antigen is currently not known. Base qualities are not provided; no much larger clone lies one nucleotide away. This entry comes from a study of regulatory T cells in long-lasting Graves disease (dated by TCRdb to 2020 to 2022). Turning to the overall study: Persistent Graves' disease was defined as antithyroid drug treatment for over 5 years with persistently positive TSH receptor autoantibodies. The study took place in China and was registered as a clinical trial. This study used TCR sequencing and RNA sequencing of peripheral blood to compare persistent Graves' disease patients against newly diagnosed Graves' disease patients. Persistent Graves' disease patients in the clinical cohort had taken antithyroid drugs for about 10.3 years on average. A total of around 35 samples underwent TCR sequencing: some 13 from persistent and about 20 from newly diagnosed Graves' disease patients. Findings and caveats that apply to the study as a whole: Because the primary lesion, thyroid tissue, could not be accessed, the study looked at peripheral blood alone. The small sample size was acknowledged by the authors as a limitation that may reduce accuracy. Lower TCR Shannon entropy and fewer highly expanded clones were observed in persistent Graves' disease patients than in newly diagnosed patients, which suggested clonal expansion. Patients with persistent disease shared more public clonotypes (fewer than 3,000) than newly diagnosed patients did (approximately 970). Sequencing and analysis were restricted to the TCR beta chain. TRBV28, TRBJ1-2 and TRBJ2-5 were preferentially used in persistent disease, while TRBV20-1 and TRBJ2-1 were favored in newly diagnosed disease.

Germline trimming: 4 bases from V, 6 bases from J; junction bases outside gene matches: 10. The CDR3 has 15 amino acids, counting the end cysteine and phenylalanine. Of all the DNA, just the CDR3 is kept, 45 bases in frame from base 1. CDR1 and CDR2, looked up from the germline V gene, are SGHVS and FQNEAQ. The library was made by multiplex PCR. Instrument on record: Illumina HiSeq 4000. To build TCR beta libraries, CDR3 regions were amplified by Arm-PCR using iRepertoire HTBI primers. PCR products were gel purified before sequencing. For the original study's pipeline: Gene usage analysis of CDR3 amino acid clonotypes used the 55 to 80 TRBV and about 13 TRBJ segments found across samples. COPE and FqMerger were used to merge filtered high-quality paired reads into contigs. BLAST was used to align contigs to IMGT TRBV, TRBD and TRBJ reference genes, with CDR3 defined following IMGT. Clonotypes above 0.1% frequency were classified as highly expanded clones. Shannon entropy served as the measure of repertoire diversity, while the Gini coefficient captured V-J evenness. Clonotypes shared by more than one individual were considered public. TCRdb reprocessing: public reads trimmed at Q25 with fastp, clones called with MiXCR, in-frame beta chains kept. Merged by CDR3 protein, the rows form single entries marked with the most common genes and DNA. V and J calls and clone size were set by TCRdb, not the authors. The sample table holds about 460,000 distinct CDR3 sequences, of which approximately 23% were seen once. Clones ranked in the top ten supply about an eighth of the sample.

The time point label corresponds to: persistent/refractory GD, antithyroid drugs over 5 years with positive TRAb. RNA was extracted from PBMCs in TRIzol for both TCR sequencing and RNA sequencing. Graves' disease was diagnosed according to American Thyroid Association guidelines. Patients for the study were recruited at an endocrinology department in Xi'an, China. Each patient gave around 9 milliliters of peripheral blood, collected in an EDTA anticoagulant tube. Ficoll Paque Plus density gradient separation was used to isolate PBMCs, and no further T cell sorting was done. An Agilent 2100 Bioanalyzer and agarose gel were used to check RNA quality, while a NanoDrop 2000 measured RNA concentration.

This sequence originates from a female donor with Graves disease. Sequencing was performed on peripheral blood mononuclear cells (PBMCs), taken when the disease was refractory, from a patient treated with antithyroid drugs. Recombination linked TRBV7-8 to TRBJ2-7, with 9 central nucleotides matching TRBD1. CDR3 loop: CASSSQGQGRGEQYF. The DNA reads TGTGCCAGCAGCTCACAGGGACAGGGAAGAGGCGAGCAGTACTTC.